Following are 3 T cell receptor beta chains from one sample sequenced in a study of OX40 agonist ivuxolimab in advanced cancers. Method: immunoSEQ multiplex PCR; TCRdb's copy keeps in-frame clones and lacks some. The sample gives tens of thousands of clones, about 90% of which show up once; 8.7% is in the top ten. The sequenced sample was CD4+ or CD8+ T cells sorted from blood, obtained in a trial of the OX40 agonist ivuxolimab. These receptors were taken from an adult with an advanced solid tumor such as melanoma, head and neck, liver or kidney cancer.

The V call is TRBV28, the J call TRBJ1-5, with 8 positions matching TRBD1. The CDR3 is made up of 15 amino acids. Germline V gives CDR1 MDHEN, CDR2 SYDVKM. Trimming cost V 6 bases and J 0 bases; bases outside gene matches: 4. CDR3 protein: CASRAGGHSNQPQHF. The DNA of the CDR3 is TGTGCCAGCAGAGCAGGGGGCCATAGCAATCAGCCCCAGCATTTT.

This chain joins TRBV27 and TRBJ2-7; 7 bases line up with TRBD1. Germline V gene sequence: CDR1 MNHEY, CDR2 SMNVEV (reference sequence). This CDR3 spans 12 amino acids. CDR3 region: CASKGASYEQYF. CDR3 nucleotides: TGTGCTTCTAAGGGGGCGTCGTACGAGCAGTACTTC.

J is TRBJ2-1 and V is TRBV9; 11 bases are a match to TRBD1. CDR1 SGDLS and CDR2 YYNGEE come from the germline V gene. CDR3 length: 15 residues. After removal of 1 base from V and 8 bases from J, the junction contained 5 bases not matched to a gene. CDR3 loop: CASSVLGQGVDEQFF. Here the CDR3 DNA reads TGTGCCAGCAGCGTACTGGGACAGGGGGTCGATGAGCAGTTCTTC.